This entry lists 12 T cell receptor beta chains sequenced from one sample in a study of T cells in Graves' hyperthyroidism and ophthalmopathy. There were TCR beta CDR3 regions amplified from RNA transcripts. First-round RT-PCR with HTBI primers amplified the TCR CDR3 region. TCRdb reprocessed the multiplex PCR reads via MiXCR and lists one record per CDR3 protein. The data show about 370,000 distinct CDR3 sequences, 12% to 15% seen once. The sequencing sample was made of blood. All receptors derive from a woman between 55 and 75 years old with Graves' ophthalmopathy.

V gene TRBV7-9 combines with J gene TRBJ2-7; 9 bases are a match to TRBD1. The CDR3 runs 16 residues. V lost 5 bases and J lost 4; bases outside the gene matches: 12. Germline CDR1 reads SEHNR; CDR2 reads FQNEAQ (reference sequence). The CDR3 DNA is TGTGCCAGCAGCCCATTACCAGGGACAGGGATATACGAGCAGTACTTC. Translated: CASSPLPGTGIYEQYF.

This clonotype was found a few times. The V and J genes are TRBV28 and TRBJ1-2, with 7 bases identical to TRBD1. V lost 6 bases, J lost 4 bases, and 11 bases stayed unmatched. The CDR3 loop spans 15 amino acids. Germline V gene sequence: CDR1 MDHEN, CDR2 SYDVKM. CDR3 sequence reads: CASSQTGTSLYGYTF. In DNA form, the CDR3 reads TGTGCCAGCAGCCAGACAGGGACTAGTCTCTATGGCTACACCTTC.

On this clonotype: A much bigger clone sits one base away, suggesting this may be a read error. The chain uses TRBV11-3 and TRBJ2-1; 7 bases align to TRBD2. The V and J ends lost 4 bases and 0 bases, in that order; junction bases with no gene match: 3. This CDR3 region has 15 residues. Germline CDR1 is SGHNT and CDR2 is YENEEA. CDR3 loop: CASSSRTSSYNEQFF. CDR3 DNA: TGTGCCAGCAGCTCACGGACTAGCTCCTACAATGAGCAGTTCTTC.

The chain uses TRBV25-1 and TRBJ2-1; 8 bases are shared with TRBD2. CDR1 is MGHDK, CDR2 SYGVNS, per germline. The CDR3 length is 16 residues. J was trimmed by 2 bases and V by 1 base; bases with no gene match: 4. Here the CDR3 DNA reads TGTGCCAGCAGTGAATTTACGGGAGGGACCTACAATGAGCAGTTCTTC. It yields the protein CASSEFTGGTYNEQFF.

The CDR3 loop reads CASSRDRNNYGYTF. CDR3 sequence (DNA): TGCGCCAGCAGCAGGGACAGGAATAACTATGGCTACACCTTC. V gene TRBV5-1 combines with J gene TRBJ1-2; TRBD1 matches 8 bases. J gave up 1 base and V 4 bases, and 3 bases lay outside the gene matches. Germline CDR1 is SGHRS and CDR2 is YFSETQ. The CDR3 consists of 14 residues.

This clonotype occurred many times. The chain couples TRBV25-1 to TRBJ2-1, with 8 bases fitting TRBD2. CDR3 length: 14 residues. Germline CDR1 is MGHDK and CDR2 is SYGVNS. Germline trimming cut 0 bases from V and 8 bases from J; bases unmatched to any gene: 3. The CDR3 nucleotides are TGTGCCAGCAGTGAATACACGCGGGGGGATGAGCAGTTCTTC. This codes for CASSEYTRGDEQFF.

The V gene is TRBV29-1, the J gene TRBJ2-2; 8 nucleotides agree with TRBD2. The CDR3 sequence is 15 residues long. V lost 3 bases, J lost 5 bases, and 8 bases stayed unmatched. CDR1 and CDR2 (germline): SQVTM, ANQGSEA. The CDR3 is CSVESVAGITGELFF. The CDR3 DNA follows: TGCAGCGTTGAGTCGGTAGCGGGGATTACCGGGGAGCTGTTTTTT.

About this clonotype itself: A much bigger clone sits one base away, suggesting this may be a read error. V gene TRBV20-1 combines with J gene TRBJ1-1, with a weak D call TRBD1 (6 bases). Germline assignment: CDR1 DFQATT and CDR2 SNEGSKA (reference sequence). The CDR3 length is 14 residues. Trimming stripped 3 bases from V and 5 bases from J, with 16 bases between. DNA of the CDR3: TGCAGTGCTAGTTGGGGCCGCCAGGGGACTGAAGCTTTCTTT. Its protein is CSASWGRQGTEAFF.

The chain employs TRBV7-9 and TRBJ2-1, with a tentative D call TRBD2 (6 bases). This CDR3 region has 14 residues. V was cut by 5 bases and J by 3 bases, with 11 bases left in between. Germline V CDR1 and CDR2: SEHNR, FQNEAQ (reference sequence). CDR3 sequence: CASSPRELYNEQFF. DNA of the CDR3: TGTGCCAGCAGCCCCCGGGAGCTCTACAATGAGCAGTTCTTC.

The chain has TRBV7-3 and TRBJ2-1; weak D call: TRBD1 (7 bases). The CDR3 has 13 amino acids. CDR1 is SGHTA and CDR2 is FQGTGA in the germline V gene. The V gene lost 5 bases and the J gene lost 15 bases, with 20 bases spanning the gap. CDR3 sequence reads: CASSPMEGAKAFF. The DNA of the CDR3 is TGTGCCAGCAGCCCCATGGAGGGGGCGAAGGCGTTCTTC.

The rearrangement uses TRBV27 and TRBJ2-7; D may be TRBD2 (6 bases). V was pared by 5 bases and J by 0 bases, with 17 bases between. This CDR3 is 16 amino acids long. Germline V gene lookup returns CDR1 MNHEY and CDR2 SMNVEV (reference sequence). The CDR3: CASSLFAGPPSYEQYF. The CDR3 nucleotides read TGTGCCAGCAGTCTTTTCGCGGGGCCTCCCTCCTACGAGCAGTACTTC.

This clonotype was seen ten or more times. The junction does not match germline at one end; this may be a read error. The rearrangement links TRBV11-2 to TRBJ2-1; D is unclear. The CDR3 is made up of 18 amino acids. CDR1 SGHAT and CDR2 FQNNGV come from the germline V gene. The CDR3 DNA reads TGTGCCAGCAGCCTAGAAGGCTTTGGCGAGATTGGGTATAATGAGCAGTTCTTC. This codes for CASSLEGFGEIGYNEQFF.